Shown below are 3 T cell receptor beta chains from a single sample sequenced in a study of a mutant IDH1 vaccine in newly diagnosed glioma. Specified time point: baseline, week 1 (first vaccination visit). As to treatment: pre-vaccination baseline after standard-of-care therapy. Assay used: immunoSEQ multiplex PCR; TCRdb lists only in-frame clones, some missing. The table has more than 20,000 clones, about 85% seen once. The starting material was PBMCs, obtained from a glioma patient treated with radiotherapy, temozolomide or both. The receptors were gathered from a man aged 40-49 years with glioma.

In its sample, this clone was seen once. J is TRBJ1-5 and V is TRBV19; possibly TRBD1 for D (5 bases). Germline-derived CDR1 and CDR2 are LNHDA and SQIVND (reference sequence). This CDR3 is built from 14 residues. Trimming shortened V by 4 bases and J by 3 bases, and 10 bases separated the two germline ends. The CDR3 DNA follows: TGTGCCAGTAGTAGACAGTACCTCAATCAGCCCCAGCATTTT. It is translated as CASSRQYLNQPQHF. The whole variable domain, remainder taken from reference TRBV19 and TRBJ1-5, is DGGITQSPKYLFRKEGQNVTLSCEQNLNHDAMYWYRQDPGQGLRLIYYSQIVNDFQKGDIAEGYSVSREKKESFPLTVTSAQKNPTAFYLCASSRQYLNQPQHFGDGTRLSIL.

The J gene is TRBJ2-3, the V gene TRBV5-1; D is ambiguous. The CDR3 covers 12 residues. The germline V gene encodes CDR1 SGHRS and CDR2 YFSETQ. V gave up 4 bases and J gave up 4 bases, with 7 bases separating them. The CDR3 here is CASSPPADTQYF. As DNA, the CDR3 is TGCGCCAGCAGCCCCCCGGCAGATACGCAGTATTTT.

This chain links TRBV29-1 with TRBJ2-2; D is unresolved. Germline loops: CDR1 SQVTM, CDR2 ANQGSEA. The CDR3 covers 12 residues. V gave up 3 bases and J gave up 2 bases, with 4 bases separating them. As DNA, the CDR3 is TGCAGCGTTGACGGTAACACCGGGGAGCTGTTTTTT. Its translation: CSVDGNTGELFF.